The 27 T cell receptor beta chains below come from one sample, sequenced in a study of cytomegalovirus exposure and HLA in healthy donors. Here immunoSEQ multiplex PCR was the method, and the copy in TCRdb shows in-frame clones only, minus some. The sample holds some 170,000 clones; 86% are singletons and the top ten take about 2.5%. The material sequenced was PBMCs. The receptors shown here come from a young man in good health and CMV-seropositive.

The chain's CDR3 is CASSKGQGYGELFF. CDR3 bases: TGTGCCAGCAGCAAGGGACAGGGTTACGGGGAGCTGTTTTTT. The chain couples TRBV7-9 to TRBJ2-2; TRBD1 matches 9 bases. V shed 5 bases, J shed 7 bases, and the junction held 5 bases outside the gene matches. The length of the CDR3 is 14 residues. From germline, CDR1 is SEHNR and CDR2 FQNEAQ (reference sequence).

V gene TRBV19 combines with J gene TRBJ1-4; D is ambiguous. The CDR3 is made up of 14 amino acids. CDR1 is LNHDA and CDR2 is SQIVND in the germline V gene (reference sequence). The V end lost 0 bases, the J end lost 8 bases, and 10 bases lay between the germline ends. The CDR3 region has the DNA TGTGCCAGTAGTATAGATCACGGAGGCGAAAAACTGTTTTTT. Translated: CASSIDHGGEKLFF.

V is TRBV4-2 and J is TRBJ1-1, with a possible D match to TRBD1 (5 bases). There are 15 residues in the CDR3. Germline lookup yields CDR1 LGHNA and CDR2 YNFKEQ. The ends were cut back, 1 base at V and 10 bases at J, with 19 bases in the middle. CDR3 coding DNA: TGTGCCAGCAGCCAAGTGTTAAACGGAGGCGGGACAGCTTTCTTT. Translation: CASSQVLNGGGTAFF.

The chain links TRBV19 to TRBJ2-2; 9 positions agree with TRBD1. V gave up 6 bases and J gave up 1 base; unmatched junction bases: 6. Germline V gene lookup returns CDR1 LNHDA and CDR2 SQIVND (reference sequence). This CDR3 has 16 residues. CDR3 sequence: CASRQMGQGNTGELFF. DNA for the CDR3: TGTGCCAGTAGACAGATGGGACAGGGGAACACCGGGGAGCTGTTTTTT.

The chain uses TRBV6-5 and TRBJ2-1, with D perhaps TRBD2 (6 bases). The germline V and J ends were trimmed by 5 bases and 1 base, with 9 bases remaining between them. The CDR3 consists of 14 residues. Germline V lookup: CDR1 MNHEY, CDR2 SVGAGI. CDR3 sequence: CASSRRESYNEQFF. For the CDR3, the DNA is TGTGCCAGCAGTCGGCGGGAATCCTACAATGAGCAGTTCTTC.

J is TRBJ1-2 and V is TRBV7-2, with 8 bases lining up with TRBD1. The CDR3 has 13 amino acids. Germline assignment: CDR1 SGHTA and CDR2 FQGNSA. The V segment lost 6 bases and the J segment 7 bases; nucleotides outside the gene matches: 7. The CDR3 bases are TGTGCCAGCAGTCTTGATGACAGGGGTGGCTACACCTTC. Residues: CASSLDDRGGYTF.

This chain links TRBV7-2 with TRBJ2-3; no definite D call. V was shortened by 4 bases and J by 2 bases, with 16 bases between the two germline ends. The germline V gene encodes CDR1 SGHTA and CDR2 FQGNSA. The CDR3 is made up of 16 amino acids. As DNA, the CDR3 is TGTGCCAGCAGCTCTAGAGGTACACTCTTCACAGATACGCAGTATTTT. Amino acid sequence: CASSSRGTLFTDTQYF.

The V gene is TRBV19, the J gene TRBJ1-5, with 8 bases aligning to TRBD1. J gave up 7 bases and V 3 bases, and 8 bases lay outside the gene matches. Germline lookup yields CDR1 LNHDA and CDR2 SQIVND (reference sequence). The CDR3 has 15 amino acids. The CDR3 is CASSMDRDLFQPQHF. The DNA of the CDR3 is TGTGCCAGTAGTATGGACAGGGATCTTTTCCAGCCCCAGCATTTT.

The chain joins TRBV6-1 to TRBJ2-5; 8 nucleotides align to TRBD2. Germline V gene sequence: CDR1 MNHNS, CDR2 SASEGT. The CDR3 covers 17 residues. The ends lost 2 bases at V and 4 bases at J; junction bases unmatched: 12. The CDR3 nucleotides read TGTGCCAGCAGTGAACGGTGGGGACGGGGGGGCCCAGAGACCCAGTACTTC. It codes for CASSERWGRGGPETQYF.

This clone was observed a single time. V is TRBV11-2 and J is TRBJ2-7; maybe TRBD2 (5 bases). The CDR3 covers 15 residues. V lost 1 base and J lost 6, with 16 bases in between. Germline CDR1 SGHAT, CDR2 FQNNGV. The CDR3 nucleotides read TGTGCCAGCAGCTTAGTTGACTACCTTTCGGGCGAGCAGTACTTC. Translated, it gives CASSLVDYLSGEQYF.

This chain uses TRBV5-1 with TRBJ1-3, with a tentative D call TRBD1 (6 bases). This CDR3 contains 15 residues. Trimming shortened V by 4 bases and J by 6 bases, and 17 bases separated the two germline ends. The germline gives CDR1 SGHRS, CDR2 YFSETQ. The CDR3 here is CASSVKTGTENTIYF. The CDR3 bases are TGCGCCAGCAGCGTTAAGACAGGAACCGAAAACACCATATATTTT.

The V gene is TRBV14, the J gene TRBJ2-2; TRBD1 matches at 7 bases. V shed 1 base, J shed 4 bases, and the junction held 6 bases outside the gene matches. The germline gives CDR1 SGHDN, CDR2 FVKESK. This CDR3 contains 16 residues. The CDR3 is CASSQGQGVATGELFF. CDR3 in DNA: TGTGCCAGCAGCCAAGGACAGGGAGTCGCCACCGGGGAGCTGTTTTTT.

The chain is built from TRBV30 and TRBJ1-2; TRBD1 is a possible D gene (5 bases). Germline assignment: CDR1 GTSNPN and CDR2 SVGIG (reference sequence). CDR3 length: 12 residues. Trimming removed 3 bases at V and 2 bases at J, with 7 bases between. CDR3 residues: CAWRKGNYGYTF. CDR3 in DNA: TGTGCCTGGAGGAAGGGGAACTATGGCTACACCTTC.

The chain recombines TRBV19 with TRBJ2-2; 8 bases match TRBD1. Trimming removed 4 bases from V and 2 bases from J; junction bases left unmatched: 9. Germline V lookup: CDR1 LNHDA, CDR2 SQIVND (reference sequence). This CDR3 is built from 17 residues. The DNA for the CDR3 is TGTGCCAGTAGTAGAGGGGACAGGCGACTTAACACCGGGGAGCTGTTTTTT. This sequence encodes CASSRGDRRLNTGELFF.

The chain couples TRBV28 to TRBJ2-1, with 9 positions matching TRBD1. With 5 bases clipped from V and 5 bases from J, the junction kept 10 bases outside the gene matches. The CDR3 is made up of 16 amino acids. Germline V lookup: CDR1 MDHEN, CDR2 SYDVKM. The CDR3 loop is CASSPRPGTGNNEQFF. CDR3 sequence (DNA): TGTGCCAGCAGTCCCCGACCCGGGACAGGGAACAATGAGCAGTTCTTC.

This clone has only one observation. The V gene is TRBV11-2, the J gene TRBJ2-7; 7 bases agree with TRBD2. The CDR3 is 15 amino acids. Germline lookup yields CDR1 SGHAT and CDR2 FQNNGV. Trimming at V came to 3 bases and at J to 0 bases, leaving 5 bases not matched to a gene. The CDR3 DNA reads TGTGCCAGCAGCTTCGGCAGGGACTACTCCTACGAGCAGTACTTC. Residues: CASSFGRDYSYEQYF.

The chain links TRBV5-1 to TRBJ1-4; the D gene is possibly TRBD1 (6 bases). The V end was cut by 4 bases, the J end by 8 bases, with 18 bases between. This CDR3 spans 15 amino acids. The germline CDR1 and CDR2 sequences are SGHRS and YFSETQ. Here the CDR3 reads CASSVPGQSSEKLFF. The CDR3 DNA follows: TGCGCCAGCAGCGTACCGGGACAAAGCTCCGAAAAACTGTTTTTT.

The gene calls are TRBV28 and TRBJ2-3, with D tentatively TRBD2 (5 bases). Germline V gene data show CDR1 as MDHEN and CDR2 as SYDVKM. CDR3 length: 14 amino acids. The V and J ends lost 3 bases and 5 bases respectively, with 12 bases between them. CDR3 in DNA: TGTGCCAGCAGTTTTTTGGGAGAAGGAGATACGCAGTATTTT. Translating it yields CASSFLGEGDTQYF.

Comment on this clone: At one end the junction does not follow the germline gene, possibly because of a read error. This chain links TRBV7-7 with TRBJ2-1; 10 bases match TRBD2. Germline CDR1 and CDR2: SSHAT and FNYEAQ (reference sequence). The CDR3 is 16 residues long. In DNA, the CDR3 is TGTGCTAGCAGCTTAGCTAGCGGGAGCCCCTACAATGAGCAGTTCTTC. This encodes CASSLASGSPYNEQFF.

V gene TRBV5-8 combines with J gene TRBJ2-1; D is undetermined. The CDR3 has 14 residues. Germline loops: CDR1 SGHTS, CDR2 YDEGEE. V was pared by 2 bases and J by 7 bases, with 13 bases between. CDR3: CASSFSLVFNEQFF. The CDR3 region has the DNA TGTGCCAGCAGCTTCTCCCTAGTTTTTAATGAGCAGTTCTTC. Looking up the rest from reference TRBV5-8 and TRBJ2-1 gives the full variable domain: EAGVTQSPTHLIKTRGQQATLRCSPISGHTSVYWYQQALGLGLQFLLWYDEGEERNRGNFPPRFSGRQFPNYSSELNVNALELEDSALYLCASSFSLVFNEQFFGPGTRLTVL.

This clone was seen repeatedly, ten times or more. An end of the junction does not agree with germline; a read error may underlie this. V usage is TRBV25-1 and J usage is TRBJ1-5; 8 nucleotides line up with TRBD1. Germline CDR1 is MGHDK and CDR2 is SYGVNS. The CDR3 runs 14 residues. The CDR3 here is CASSESGGWQPQHF. The CDR3, as DNA: TGTGCCAGCAGCGAATCAGGGGGCTGGCAGCCCCAGCATTTT.

This chain links TRBV7-2 with TRBJ1-3; the match to TRBD1 covers 7 bases. The length of the CDR3 is 14 residues. Germline CDR1 is SGHTA and CDR2 is FQGNSA. After removal of 6 bases from V and 4 bases from J, the junction contained 6 bases not matched to a gene. The CDR3 nucleotides read TGTGCCAGCAGACTGACAGGGTGGGGAAACACCATATATTTT. This gives the protein CASRLTGWGNTIYF.

V usage is TRBV7-8 and J usage is TRBJ1-2; D possibly corresponds to TRBD1 (6 bases). CDR1 and CDR2 from the germline V gene are SGHVS and FQNEAQ. This CDR3 comprises 14 residues. Trimming pared 5 bases from V and 4 bases from J, leaving 14 bases between. CDR3 sequence (DNA): TGTGCCAGCAGCATCGGGGGGGGGCTCTATGGCTACACCTTC. This codes for CASSIGGGLYGYTF. Using reference TRBV7-8 and TRBJ1-2 for the parts outside the CDR3, the full variable domain is GAGVSQSPRYKVAKRGQDVALRCDPISGHVSLFWYQQALGQGPEFLTYFQNEAQLDKSGLPSDRFFAERPEGSVSTLKIQRTQQEDSAVYLCASSIGGGLYGYTFGSGTRLTVV.

The chain links TRBV19 to TRBJ1-5; 8 bases map to TRBD1. V dropped 6 bases and J dropped 4; count of bases not matched to a gene: 11. The CDR3 length is 16 residues. Per the germline V gene, CDR1 is LNHDA and CDR2 is SQIVND (reference sequence). CDR3 protein: CASSHRGGLGNQPQHF. For the CDR3, the DNA is TGTGCCAGTAGCCACAGGGGGGGTTTGGGTAATCAGCCCCAGCATTTT.

V usage is TRBV7-2 and J usage is TRBJ2-7; 8 bases map to TRBD2. Germline V gives CDR1 SGHTA, CDR2 FQGNSA. CDR3 length: 14 residues. The V gene end was trimmed by 3 bases and the J gene end by 5 bases; junction bases not matched to a gene: 6. CDR3 loop: CASSFTGGPNEQYF. The CDR3 DNA reads TGTGCCAGCAGCTTCACGGGAGGGCCCAACGAGCAGTACTTC.

The chain employs TRBV4-3 and TRBJ2-7; the D is unclear. The ends were cut back, 3 bases at V and 1 base at J, with 7 bases in the middle. CDR1 LGHNA and CDR2 YSLEER come from the germline V gene. This CDR3 is 13 amino acids long. DNA for the CDR3: TGCGCCAGCAGCCAGTCCCTTTCCTACGAGCAGTACTTC. Translated: CASSQSLSYEQYF.

The V and J genes are TRBV5-4 and TRBJ1-1; 8 nucleotides align to TRBD1. The V gene's germline CDR1 is SGHNT and CDR2 YYREEE (reference sequence). There are 15 residues in the CDR3. Trimming cost V 3 bases and J 11 bases; bases outside gene matches: 15. For the CDR3, the DNA is TGTGCCAGCAGCTCCCTCGGGTCGGGACAGGTCGATGCTTTCTTT. The encoded protein is CASSSLGSGQVDAFF.